One sample yielded the 10 T cell receptor beta chains listed below, sequenced in a study of T cells of healthy individuals. TCRdb used MiXCR to reprocess the 5' RACE reads, holding one entry per CDR3 protein. The table has some 39,000 distinct CDR3 sequences, about 4.5% seen once. The source of these receptors is a human donor in good health.

This chain connects TRBV19 to TRBJ1-1; D unresolved. V was pared by 3 bases and J by 0 bases, with 5 bases between. The CDR3 runs to 13 residues. Germline-derived CDR1 and CDR2 are LNHDA and SQIVND (reference sequence). For the CDR3, the DNA is TGTGCCAGTAGTATTAAAGTGAACACTGAAGCTTTCTTT. Protein sequence: CASSIKVNTEAFF.

The chain links TRBV13 to TRBJ2-7; 12 bases fit TRBD2. Trimming took 5 bases from V and 7 from J; bases not matched to a gene: 6. Germline CDR1 PRHDT, CDR2 FYEKMQ (reference sequence). This CDR3 is 14 amino acids long. CDR3 in amino acids: CASSNRLAGDEQYF. CDR3 DNA: TGTGCCAGCAGCAACCGACTAGCGGGGGATGAGCAGTACTTC.

In this sample, this clonotype turned up many times. The chain's CDR3 is CASSSDRRNSPLHF. CDR3 coding DNA: TGTGCCAGCAGTAGCGACAGGAGGAATTCACCCCTCCACTTT. V is TRBV12-3 or TRBV12-4 and J is TRBJ1-6; D perhaps matches TRBD1 (6 bases). The CDR3 has 14 amino acids. V lost 5 bases to trimming and J lost 7 bases, with 12 bases between them.

This clonotype was seen many times. The chain couples TRBV20-1 to TRBJ1-2; 10 bases are shared with TRBD1. CDR3 length equals 15 residues. Losses at the gene ends were 3 bases for V and 0 bases for J; bases not matched to a gene: 4. The V gene's germline CDR1 is DFQATT and CDR2 SNEGSKA (reference sequence). The CDR3 bases are TGCAGTGCTAGGACAGGGGGCTTAGCTAACTATGGCTACACCTTC. Amino acid sequence: CSARTGGLANYGYTF.

This clonotype was counted ten times or more. V is TRBV5-1 and J is TRBJ1-1; TRBD1 matches at 8 bases. The length of the CDR3 is 12 residues. With 4 bases clipped from V and 7 bases from J, the junction kept 3 bases outside the gene matches. Germline CDR1 and CDR2: SGHRS and YFSETQ. DNA for the CDR3: TGCGCCAGCAGCACCGGACAGGGTGAAGCTTTCTTT. Its protein product is CASSTGQGEAFF.

The sample holds many counts of this clonotype. The chain joins TRBV20-1 to TRBJ2-3; no reliable D call. The CDR3 has 16 residues. Trimming left V 0 bases short and J 2 bases short, with 15 bases between. The germline V gene encodes CDR1 DFQATT and CDR2 SNEGSKA (reference sequence). The CDR3 here is CSARDLGPEITDTQYF. CDR3 sequence (DNA): TGCAGTGCTAGAGATCTCGGACCTGAAATCACAGATACGCAGTATTTT.

This clonotype is termed medium-sized. The chain is built from TRBV5-1 and TRBJ2-7, with 7 bases that match TRBD1. Trimming took 5 bases from V and 3 from J; bases not matched to a gene: 5. The CDR3 has 13 residues. Per the germline V gene, CDR1 is SGHRS and CDR2 is YFSETQ. This CDR3 reads CASRQGQFYEQYF. Here the CDR3 DNA reads TGCGCCAGCAGACAGGGACAGTTCTACGAGCAGTACTTC.

The chain employs TRBV14 and TRBJ1-1; D not certain. Trimming stripped 0 bases from V and 10 bases from J, with 21 bases between. Germline CDR1 and CDR2: SGHDN and FVKESK. The CDR3 is made up of 16 amino acids. CDR3 in DNA: TGTGCCAGCAGCCAAGATTTGATGGGCGGGCCACTGACAGCTTTCTTT. Translation: CASSQDLMGGPLTAFF.

This clonotype has at least ten counts. The rearrangement uses TRBV2 and TRBJ2-1; 9 nucleotides align to TRBD1. The germline CDR1 and CDR2 sequences are SNHLY and FYNNEI. V shed 8 bases, J shed 10 bases, and the junction held 12 bases outside the gene matches. The CDR3 sequence is 14 residues long. Here the CDR3 DNA reads TGTGCCAGCGGCGGGGGACAGGGTGGTGACGAGCAGTTCTTC. It specifies CASGGGQGGDEQFF.

This clonotype was counted at least ten times. The chain employs TRBV2 and TRBJ2-3, with a possible D match to TRBD1 (6 bases). V lost 4 bases and J lost 6, with 14 bases in between. The CDR3 runs 14 residues. From germline, CDR1 is SNHLY and CDR2 FYNNEI. CDR3 nucleotides: TGTGCCAGCAGTGCCTGGGACAAGTGGGATACGCAGTATTTT. Translating it yields CASSAWDKWDTQYF.